These 28 T cell receptor beta chains were all obtained from the same sample, sequenced in a study of memory CD4+ T cells and cytomegalovirus serostatus. TCRdb's table, derived via immunoSEQ multiplex PCR, lists solely in-frame clones and lacks some. This repertoire shows approximately 46,000 clones, around four fifths found once; its top ten account for 0.55% to 0.7%. Single viable CD3+CD4+CD8-CD45RO+ cells were sorted as the memory CD4+ T cells. Sample: memory CD4+ T cells from blood. Every receptor here comes from an adult in good health and CMV-seronegative.

The V gene is TRBV30, the J gene TRBJ2-1, with 8 bases identical to TRBD2. After removal of 5 bases from V and 4 bases from J, the junction contained 4 bases not matched to a gene. Per germline, CDR1 GTSNPN and CDR2 SVGIG (reference sequence). The CDR3 is made up of 13 amino acids. Written as DNA, the CDR3 is TGTGCCTGGGCGGGACTAGATTACAATGAGCAGTTCTTC. Its translation is CAWAGLDYNEQFF. The variable domain in full, with the rest retrieved from reference TRBV30 and TRBJ2-1, is SQTIHQWPATLVQPVGSPLSLECTVEGTSNPNLYWYRQAAGRGLQLLFYSVGIGQISSEVPQNLSASRPQDRQFILSSKKLLLSDSGFYLCAWAGLDYNEQFFGPGTRLTVL.

V usage is TRBV29-1 and J usage is TRBJ1-2; tentatively, D is TRBD1 (6 bases). The germline CDR1 and CDR2 sequences are SQVTM and ANQGSEA. V was clipped by 7 bases and J by 8 bases, with 14 bases between them. This CDR3 is 11 amino acids long. The CDR3 DNA sequence: TGCAGCGACGGACAGTCTAAAGGCTACACCTTC. It specifies CSDGQSKGYTF.

This clone was counted a single time. V gene TRBV5-1 combines with J gene TRBJ2-3; TRBD2 might be the D (6 bases). Germline V gives CDR1 SGHRS, CDR2 YFSETQ. Deletions cut 2 bases from V and 1 base from J, with 8 bases between. The CDR3 has 14 residues. The chain's CDR3 is CASSFERGTDTQYF. DNA for the CDR3: TGCGCCAGCAGCTTCGAGCGGGGCACAGATACGCAGTATTTT.

This clone was counted once. V gene TRBV5-4 combines with J gene TRBJ2-1, with TRBD2 matching 11 bases. Germline V gene sequence: CDR1 SGHNT, CDR2 YYREEE (reference sequence). Losses at the gene ends were 0 bases for V and 0 bases for J; bases not matched to a gene: 5. This CDR3 has 18 amino acids. The CDR3 sequence: CASSLASGGTSSYNEQFF. In nucleotides, the CDR3 is TGTGCCAGCAGCTTGGCTAGCGGGGGGACAAGCTCCTACAATGAGCAGTTCTTC.

The V gene is TRBV6-5, the J gene TRBJ1-6; 10 nucleotides align to TRBD1. V lost 6 bases to trimming and J lost 9 bases; unmatched junction nucleotides: 8. CDR1 is MNHEY, CDR2 SVGAGI, per germline. The CDR3 extends over 15 amino acids. The CDR3 bases are TGTGCCAGCAGCCCCGGACAGGGGGAGCGTTCACCCCTCCACTTT. Translation: CASSPGQGERSPLHF.

The rearrangement uses TRBV4-2 and TRBJ1-6; D possibly corresponds to TRBD1 (5 bases). V was trimmed by 1 base and J by 6 bases, leaving 7 bases between them. This CDR3 comprises 14 residues. CDR1 is LGHNA, CDR2 YNFKEQ, per germline. As DNA, the CDR3 is TGTGCCAGCAGCCAAGCGGACATTAATTCACCCCTCCACTTT. This encodes CASSQADINSPLHF.

The rearrangement joins TRBV2 to TRBJ2-5; 11 positions match TRBD2. The CDR3 totals 17 residues. V gave up 0 bases and J gave up 3 bases; unmatched junction bases: 6. CDR1 is SNHLY, CDR2 FYNNEI, per germline. CDR3 protein: CASSEAETSGAEETQYF. The CDR3 DNA reads as TGTGCCAGCAGTGAAGCGGAGACTAGCGGGGCCGAAGAGACCCAGTACTTC.

The V gene is TRBV27, the J gene TRBJ2-7, with D possibly matching TRBD1 (6 bases). CDR1 and CDR2 (germline): MNHEY, SMNVEV (reference sequence). V was clipped by 5 bases and J by 3 bases, with 17 bases between them. The CDR3 has 15 amino acids. The CDR3 loop is CASSRGVGAVYEQYF. The DNA for the CDR3 is TGTGCCAGCAGTCGGGGCGTGGGGGCTGTCTACGAGCAGTACTTC.

The V call is TRBV5-8, the J call TRBJ1-4, with D unclear. V shed 7 bases and J shed 5 bases, with 18 bases lying between them. The CDR3 loop spans 15 amino acids. Germline V CDR1 and CDR2: SGHTS, YDEGEE. This CDR3 is CASHSLGVENEKLFF. CDR3 bases: TGTGCCAGCCACTCCCTGGGAGTTGAGAATGAAAAACTGTTTTTT. Supplemented by reference TRBV5-8 and TRBJ1-4, the full variable domain reads EAGVTQSPTHLIKTRGQQATLRCSPISGHTSVYWYQQALGLGLQFLLWYDEGEERNRGNFPPRFSGRQFPNYSSELNVNALELEDSALYLCASHSLGVENEKLFFGSGTQLSVL.

This chain links TRBV19 with TRBJ2-3; D is unresolved. V lost 6 bases to trimming and J lost 0 bases, with 13 bases between them. Per germline, CDR1 LNHDA and CDR2 SQIVND (reference sequence). This CDR3 is built from 15 residues. The CDR3 loop reads CASSRTVPSTDTQYF. Here the CDR3 DNA reads TGTGCCAGTAGCCGGACGGTTCCTAGCACAGATACGCAGTATTTT.

The chain couples TRBV5-1 to TRBJ2-4, with 11 bases identical to TRBD2. The CDR3 loop spans 16 amino acids. Trimming took 2 bases from V and 3 from J; bases not matched to a gene: 4. CDR1 and CDR2 from the germline V gene are SGHRS and YFSETQ. CDR3 loop: CASSFLAGGLKNIQYF. The DNA for the CDR3 is TGCGCCAGCAGCTTTCTAGCGGGGGGCCTCAAAAACATTCAGTACTTC.

The count of this clone is one. The V and J genes are TRBV5-8 and TRBJ2-3; D is undetermined. The germline V gene encodes CDR1 SGHTS and CDR2 YDEGEE. The V end was cut by 0 bases, the J end by 0 bases, with 5 bases between. The CDR3 has 14 amino acids. CDR3: CASSLAISTDTQYF. CDR3 nucleotide sequence: TGTGCCAGCAGCTTGGCTATCAGCACAGATACGCAGTATTTT.

The chain couples TRBV18 to TRBJ1-2; D is unresolved. This CDR3 has 13 amino acids. Germline V gene sequence: CDR1 KGHSH, CDR2 LQKENI. V was trimmed by 1 base and J by 5 bases, leaving 8 bases between them. This chain's CDR3 is CASSPHGLYGYTF. DNA for the CDR3: TGTGCCAGCTCACCACATGGGCTTTATGGCTACACCTTC.

The chain carries TRBV5-1 and TRBJ2-5; 11 bases match TRBD2. Trimming took 2 bases from V and 4 from J; bases not matched to a gene: 7. Germline CDR1 SGHRS, CDR2 YFSETQ. The CDR3 sequence is 16 residues long. The CDR3 region is CASSFLSGGARETQYF. For the CDR3, the DNA is TGCGCCAGCAGCTTTCTTAGCGGGGGGGCTCGAGAGACCCAGTACTTC.

The CDR3, as DNA: TGTGCCAGCAGCCTAGCGGGGGGCCTAAGCACAGATACGCAGTATTTT. Protein sequence: CASSLAGGLSTDTQYF. This rearrangement joins TRBV9 to TRBJ2-3, with TRBD2 matching 11 bases. The CDR3 spans 16 residues. CDR1 and CDR2 from the germline V gene are SGDLS and YYNGEE. V shed 4 bases and J 0 bases; nucleotides not matched to a gene: 4.

V is TRBV15 and J is TRBJ1-1; D may be TRBD1 (5 bases). The CDR3 loop spans 17 amino acids. Per the germline V gene, CDR1 is LNHNV and CDR2 is YYDKDF (reference sequence). V lost 1 base and J lost 1, with 16 bases in between. CDR3 nucleotide sequence: TGTGCCACCAGCAGAGCAGACCACCGGGGGTGGAACACTGAAGCTTTCTTT. The encoded protein is CATSRADHRGWNTEAFF.

The chain recombines TRBV5-1 with TRBJ1-4; D is unclear. Germline loops: CDR1 SGHRS, CDR2 YFSETQ. Trimming left V 3 bases short and J 2 bases short, with 17 bases between. This CDR3 has 17 residues. As DNA, the CDR3 is TGCGCCAGCAGCTCCCTAGGACCAGGAGGGACTAATGAAAAACTGTTTTTT. It is translated as CASSSLGPGGTNEKLFF.

J is TRBJ2-7 and V is TRBV18; the match to TRBD2 covers 11 bases. V dropped 1 base and J dropped 0; count of bases not matched to a gene: 5. The germline V gene has CDR1 KGHSH and CDR2 LQKENI. CDR3 size: 17 residues. Here the CDR3 reads CASSPRGTSGYSYEQYF. The CDR3 DNA reads as TGTGCCAGCTCACCACGCGGGACTAGCGGTTACTCCTACGAGCAGTACTTC.

CDR3 amino acids: CASSPRDRTRGNTIYF. Written as DNA, the CDR3 is TGTGCCAGCTCACCAAGGGACAGGACGCGAGGGAACACCATATATTTT. This rearrangement joins TRBV18 to TRBJ1-3, with TRBD1 matching over 8 bases. CDR1 is KGHSH and CDR2 is LQKENI in the germline V gene. Trimming cost V 2 bases and J 7 bases; bases outside gene matches: 10. The CDR3 is made up of 16 amino acids.

This clone came up a few times. V usage is TRBV9 and J usage is TRBJ1-2; 7 bases are a match to TRBD1. J gave up 8 bases and V 0 bases, and 7 bases lay outside the gene matches. CDR3 size: 14 residues. Germline CDR1 reads SGDLS; CDR2 reads YYNGEE. The CDR3 here is CASSVENRGAGYTF. Here the CDR3 DNA reads TGTGCCAGCAGCGTAGAGAACAGGGGAGCAGGCTACACCTTC.

The chain is built from TRBV2 and TRBJ2-1; TRBD1 is a possible D gene (6 bases). CDR3 length equals 14 residues. V was trimmed by 3 bases and J by 6 bases, leaving 12 bases between them. CDR1 and CDR2 (germline): SNHLY, FYNNEI. CDR3 sequence: CASSDTGLRNEQFF. The CDR3 DNA reads TGTGCCAGCAGTGATACAGGGCTACGCAATGAGCAGTTCTTC.

V is TRBV10-3 and J is TRBJ1-2; weak D call: TRBD1 (6 bases). V lost 7 bases, J lost 8 bases, and 17 bases lay in between. CDR1 is ENHRY, CDR2 SYGVKD, per germline. This CDR3 is built from 13 residues. In DNA, the CDR3 is TGTGCCATCACCCGGGGGGGCGTGGGAGGCTACACCTTC. Encoded protein: CAITRGGVGGYTF.

This clone has more than one count but fewer than ten. The chain is built from TRBV6-5 and TRBJ2-2, with D hard to call. The germline gives CDR1 MNHEY, CDR2 SVGAGI. V lost 4 bases and J 3 bases, leaving 6 bases between the germline ends. This CDR3 region has 13 residues. CDR3 coding DNA: TGTGCCAGCAGTTCCGTGTACACCGGGGAGCTGTTTTTT. Amino acid sequence: CASSSVYTGELFF.

This clone was observed at least ten times. This chain links TRBV12-5 with TRBJ2-3, with 9 bases aligning to TRBD1. The germline V gene has CDR1 LGHNT and CDR2 FRNRAP. CDR3 length: 20 residues. V gave up 0 bases and J gave up 0 bases; unmatched junction bases: 13. CDR3 in DNA: TGTGCTAGTGGTTTGGTACTTAGGACAGGGGCCTTCGAAAGCACAGATACGCAGTATTTT. Its protein is CASGLVLRTGAFESTDTQYF.

The V gene is TRBV28, the J gene TRBJ1-4; 10 nucleotides align to TRBD1. The length of the CDR3 is 15 residues. CDR1 MDHEN and CDR2 SYDVKM come from the germline V gene. The V gene end was trimmed by 5 bases and the J gene end by 5 bases; junction bases not matched to a gene: 5. DNA of the CDR3: TGTGCCAGCAGTCTAACGGACAGGGGGAATGAAAAACTGTTTTTT. Translation gives CASSLTDRGNEKLFF.

The gene calls are TRBV19 and TRBJ1-5; D ambiguous. Germline V gene lookup returns CDR1 LNHDA and CDR2 SQIVND (reference sequence). There are 15 residues in the CDR3. The V end lost 3 bases, the J end lost 0 bases, and 9 bases lay between the germline ends. The CDR3 DNA is TGTGCCAGTAGTATTAGTTGGGGTAGCAATCAGCCCCAGCATTTT. This encodes CASSISWGSNQPQHF.

This clone turned up a few times. The chain recombines TRBV5-1 with TRBJ1-1; the D gene is possibly TRBD1 (6 bases). Looked up from germline, CDR1 is SGHRS and CDR2 is YFSETQ. V lost 4 bases to trimming and J lost 4 bases, with 17 bases between them. CDR3 length: 15 amino acids. The CDR3 nucleotides are TGCGCCAGCAGCCCGGGGGGCACAGATTCCACTGAAGCTTTCTTT. It translates to CASSPGGTDSTEAFF.

This chain connects TRBV21-1 to TRBJ2-7. TRBV21-1 is a pseudogene segment. The CDR3 has 17 amino acids. For the CDR3, the DNA is TGTGCCAGCAGCAAAGATGAGGGGCCACTGACCTCCTACGAGCAGTACTTC. It specifies CASSKDEGPLTSYEQYF.